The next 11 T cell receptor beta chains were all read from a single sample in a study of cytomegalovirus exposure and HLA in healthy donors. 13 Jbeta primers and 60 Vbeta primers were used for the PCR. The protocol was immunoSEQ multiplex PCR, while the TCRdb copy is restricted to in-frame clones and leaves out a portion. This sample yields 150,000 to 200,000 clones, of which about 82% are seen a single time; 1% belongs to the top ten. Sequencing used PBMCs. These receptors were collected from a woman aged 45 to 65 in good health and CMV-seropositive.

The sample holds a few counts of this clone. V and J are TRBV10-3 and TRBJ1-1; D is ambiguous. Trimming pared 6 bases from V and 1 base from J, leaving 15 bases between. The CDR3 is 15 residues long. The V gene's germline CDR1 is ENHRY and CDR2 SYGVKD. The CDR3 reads CAIRFAVVSNTEAFF. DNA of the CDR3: TGTGCCATCAGGTTCGCTGTAGTTTCGAACACTGAAGCTTTCTTT.

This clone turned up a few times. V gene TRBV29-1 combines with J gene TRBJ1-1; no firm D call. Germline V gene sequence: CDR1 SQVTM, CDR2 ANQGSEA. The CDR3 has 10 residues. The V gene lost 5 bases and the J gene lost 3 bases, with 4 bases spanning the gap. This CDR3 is CSVRDTEAFF. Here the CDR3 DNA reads TGCAGCGTTCGGGACACTGAAGCTTTCTTT.

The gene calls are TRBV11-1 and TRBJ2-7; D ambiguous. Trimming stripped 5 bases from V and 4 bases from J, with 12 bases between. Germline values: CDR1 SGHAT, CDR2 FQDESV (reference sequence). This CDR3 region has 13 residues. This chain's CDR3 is CASSPVTFYEQYF. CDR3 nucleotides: TGTGCCAGCAGCCCAGTGACATTTTACGAGCAGTACTTC.

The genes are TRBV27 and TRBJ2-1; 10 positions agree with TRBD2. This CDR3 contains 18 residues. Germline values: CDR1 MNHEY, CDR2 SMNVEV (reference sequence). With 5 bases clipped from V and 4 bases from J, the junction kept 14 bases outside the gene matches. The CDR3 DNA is TGTGCCAGCAGTCCGAGGGAGACAAGCGGGGGGGCTTACAATGAGCAGTTCTTC. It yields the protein CASSPRETSGGAYNEQFF.

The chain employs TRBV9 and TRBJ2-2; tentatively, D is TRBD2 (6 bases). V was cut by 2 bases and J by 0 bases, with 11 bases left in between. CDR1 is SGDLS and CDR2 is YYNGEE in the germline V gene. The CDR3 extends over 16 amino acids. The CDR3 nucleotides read TGTGCCAGCAGCGTTCCAGCGGGCTCGAACACCGGGGAGCTGTTTTTT. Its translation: CASSVPAGSNTGELFF.

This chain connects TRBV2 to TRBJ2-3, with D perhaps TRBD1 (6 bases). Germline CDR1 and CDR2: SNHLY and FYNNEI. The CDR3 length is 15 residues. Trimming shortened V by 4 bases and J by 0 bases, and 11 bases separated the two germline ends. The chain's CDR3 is CASSGQRGSTDTQYF. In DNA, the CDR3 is TGTGCCAGCAGTGGGCAAAGGGGGAGCACAGATACGCAGTATTTT.

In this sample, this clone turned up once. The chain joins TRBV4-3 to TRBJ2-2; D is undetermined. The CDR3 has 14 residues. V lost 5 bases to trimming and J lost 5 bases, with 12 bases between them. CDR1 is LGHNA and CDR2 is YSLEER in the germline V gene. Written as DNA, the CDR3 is TGCGCCAGCAGCTACTGGAAGGAGACCGGGGAGCTGTTTTTT. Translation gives CASSYWKETGELFF.

Here the CDR3 reads CASNYGLDTQYF. For the CDR3, the DNA is TGTGCCAGCAACTATGGTTTAGATACGCAGTATTTT. The chain links TRBV5-6 to TRBJ2-3, with unresolved D. Germline values: CDR1 SGHDT, CDR2 YYEEEE. V lost 6 bases and J lost 5, with 10 bases in between. This CDR3 has 12 residues.

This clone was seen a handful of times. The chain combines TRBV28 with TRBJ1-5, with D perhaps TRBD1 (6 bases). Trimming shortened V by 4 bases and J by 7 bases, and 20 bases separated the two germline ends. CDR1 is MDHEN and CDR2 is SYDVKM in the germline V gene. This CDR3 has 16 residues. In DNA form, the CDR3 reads TGTGCCAGCAGTTCAAACTTCCTCGGACAGAAGCAGCCCCAGCATTTT. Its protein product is CASSSNFLGQKQPQHF. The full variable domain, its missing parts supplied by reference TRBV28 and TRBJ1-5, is DVKVTQSSRYLVKRTGEKVFLECVQDMDHENMFWYRQDPGLGLRLIYFSYDVKMKEKGDIPEGYSVSREKKERFSLILESASTNQTSMYLCASSSNFLGQKQPQHFGDGTRLSIL.

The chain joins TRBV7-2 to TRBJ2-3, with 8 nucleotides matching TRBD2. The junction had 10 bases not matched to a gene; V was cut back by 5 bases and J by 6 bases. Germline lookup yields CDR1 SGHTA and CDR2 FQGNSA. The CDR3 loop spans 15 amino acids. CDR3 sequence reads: CASSGPGTSADTQYF. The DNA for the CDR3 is TGTGCCAGCAGCGGGCCGGGGACTAGTGCGGATACGCAGTATTTT.

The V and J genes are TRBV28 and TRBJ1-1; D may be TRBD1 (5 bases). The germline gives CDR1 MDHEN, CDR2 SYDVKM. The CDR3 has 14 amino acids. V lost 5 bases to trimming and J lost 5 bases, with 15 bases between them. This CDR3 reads CASSNKGIRTEAFF. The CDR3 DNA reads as TGTGCCAGCAGTAATAAGGGGATCAGGACTGAAGCTTTCTTT.